The source of this TCR beta chain is a study of T cells after yellow fever vaccination. General study findings and limits: Post-booster reappearance was seen for most primary-vaccination clones (96% CD4, 80% to 90% CD8). Only a small proportion of the clonotypes turned up in both the CD4 and the CD8 compartments, likely arising from convergent recombination.

Conversion of TCR transcripts into cDNA relied on 5'RACE template switching, which added a universal primer site and UMIs. One entry per CDR3 protein results from TCRdb running MiXCR on the 5' RACE reads. The repertoire holds 40,000 to 55,000 distinct CDR3 sequences, with about 6.6% as singletons. From germline, CDR1 is SQVTM and CDR2 ANQGSEA. The V and J ends lost 2 bases and 8 bases respectively, with 18 bases between them. This CDR3 region has 15 residues. The TCR comes from a young man who received the YFV17D yellow fever vaccine. The rearrangement links TRBV29-1 to TRBJ1-4; no reliable D call. The material sequenced was CD8+ T cells not binding an NS4B(214-222) dextramer, sorted from PBMCs, taken 45 days after the first yellow fever vaccination. The CDR3 nucleotides read TGCAGCGTTGAAATAGCCGGACCGACGGAGGAAAAACTGTTTTTT. It is translated as CSVEIAGPTEEKLFF.